This T cell receptor (beta chain) was retrieved from a study of shared clonotypes between healthy human individuals. Assay: immunoSEQ multiplex PCR; the TCRdb copy retains only in-frame clones and omits some. The data contain hundreds of thousands of clones, 92% of them singletons. Findings of the study overall: In contrast to clonotypes shared by all four donors, non-shared clonotypes had lower generation probabilities.

Turning to this clone: The antigen remains undetermined.

Cells designated naive CD8 were CD45RO-negative and were positively selected for CCR7, with terminally differentiated effector memory CD45RA+ cells excluded. The CDR3 runs to 13 residues. The ends were cut back, 4 bases at V and 4 bases at J, with 11 bases in the middle. CDR1 and CDR2 (germline): LNHNV, YYDKDF (reference sequence). The clonotype originates from a man younger than 40 in good health. The chain is built from TRBV15 and TRBJ2-7; D is possibly TRBD1 (6 bases). The sequenced sample consisted of naive CD8+ T cells sorted from blood. CDR3 coding DNA: TGTGCCACCAGCACGGTCAGGGGATACGAGCAGTACTTC. Amino acid sequence: CATSTVRGYEQYF. Filled out from reference TRBV15 and TRBJ2-7, the complete variable domain reads DAMVIQNPRYQVTQFGKPVTLSCSQTLNHNVMYWYQQKSSQAPKLLFHYYDKDFNNEADTPDNFQSRRPNTSFCFLDIRSPGLGDTAMYLCATSTVRGYEQYFGPGTRLTVT.